One and the same sample provided the 4 T cell receptor beta chains below, sequenced in a study of blood T cells in healthy people across ages. Primers used in a second PCR of roughly 6 to 11 cycles were a sample-barcoded 5' primer and a J-beta primer mix. TCRdb reanalysed the 5' RACE reads using MiXCR and keeps one entry per CDR3 protein. The sample has about 730,000 distinct CDR3 sequences, approximately 39% seen once. Sequenced input: blood. The receptors here all came from an older woman in good health.

This clonotype is a singleton in its sample. The chain carries TRBV5-5 and TRBJ2-4; no reliable D call. TRBJ2-7 matches the DNA end more closely, so the J call is doubtful. The CDR3 is made up of 13 amino acids. Per germline, CDR1 SGHKS and CDR2 YYEKEE (reference sequence). Written as DNA, the CDR3 is TGTGCCAGCAGCACCGACATCCCCTGCGAGCAGTACTTC. It specifies CASSTDIPCEQYF.

This clonotype was seen at least ten times. This chain links TRBV12-3 or TRBV12-4 with TRBJ2-7; TRBD2 matches 9 bases. This CDR3 spans 14 amino acids. Trimming at V came to 6 bases and at J to 5 bases, leaving 8 bases not matched to a gene. CDR3 loop: CASSIAGVEDEQYF. The CDR3, as DNA: TGTGCCAGCAGCATAGCGGGAGTGGAGGACGAGCAGTACTTC.

This clonotype came up a few times. The chain links TRBV3-1 to TRBJ1-2, with D possibly matching TRBD1 (5 bases). V lost 1 base and J 3 bases, leaving 9 bases between the germline ends. Germline V gene sequence: CDR1 LGHDT, CDR2 YNNKEL (reference sequence). CDR3 length equals 14 residues. CDR3 nucleotide sequence: TGTGCCAGCAGCCAAGGAGGGGAAGACTATGGCTACACCTTC. Its protein product is CASSQGGEDYGYTF. The complete variable domain, with remaining parts taken from reference TRBV3-1 and TRBJ1-2, reads DTAVSQTPKYLVTQMGNDKSIKCEQNLGHDTMYWYKQDSKKFLKIMFSYNNKELIINETVPNRFSPKSPDKAHLNLHINSLELGDSAVYFCASSQGGEDYGYTFGSGTRLTVV.

This chain joins TRBV7-2 and TRBJ2-1, with D unclear. With 6 bases removed from V and 4 bases from J, the gap between germline ends came to 10 bases. The CDR3 extends over 13 amino acids. CDR1 and CDR2 from the germline V gene are SGHTA and FQGNSA. The CDR3 DNA reads TGTGCCAGCAGATCAGACCATTACAATGAGCAGTTCTTC. It translates to CASRSDHYNEQFF.